These 9 T cell receptor beta chains originate from one sample sequenced in a study of OX40 agonist ivuxolimab in advanced cancers. Libraries came from the immunoSEQ multiplex PCR assay. The source is immuneACCESS, and TCRdb retained only in-frame sequences with V and J called. Part of the clones is not carried over; for the studies checked, unresolved V genes explain less than half of this, and the remainder is unexplained. This sample has about 100,000 clones in its table, and about nine tenths of those were observed once. Jointly, the top ten make up around 5.9% of the sample. Here the sequenced sample was CD4+ or CD8+ T cells sorted from blood, taken in a trial of the OX40 agonist ivuxolimab. These TCRs come from an adult with an advanced solid tumor such as melanoma, head and neck, liver or kidney cancer.

V is TRBV6-5 and J is TRBJ1-1, with D hard to call. The germline V and J ends were trimmed by 2 bases and 4 bases, with 5 bases remaining between them. The length of the CDR3 is 12 residues. In germline, CDR1 is MNHEY, CDR2 SVGAGI. In DNA form, the CDR3 reads TGTGCCAGCAGTTACCGACGCACTGAAGCTTTCTTT. Protein sequence: CASSYRRTEAFF.

This clone was recorded at least ten times. V and J are TRBV4-3 and TRBJ1-2; D might be TRBD1 (5 bases). The length of the CDR3 is 14 residues. The germline V gene has CDR1 LGHNA and CDR2 YSLEER. Deletions cut 1 base from V and 5 bases from J, with 11 bases between. CDR3 sequence reads: CASSQGRGGYGYTF. The CDR3 DNA follows: TGCGCCAGCAGCCAAGGGCGGGGGGGGTATGGCTACACCTTC.

V is TRBV5-6 and J is TRBJ2-3, with D possibly being TRBD2 (5 bases). V shed 4 bases and J shed 5 bases, with 17 bases lying between them. CDR1 SGHDT and CDR2 YYEEEE come from the germline V gene. This CDR3 is 15 amino acids long. This CDR3 is CASSPAGGRVDTQYF. Written as DNA, the CDR3 is TGTGCCAGCAGCCCGGCGGGCGGGCGCGTAGATACGCAGTATTTT.

This clone was counted once. The V call is TRBV6-4, the J call TRBJ1-2; 8 bases fit TRBD1. In germline, CDR1 is MRHNA, CDR2 SNTAGT. The V segment lost 6 bases and the J segment 6 bases; nucleotides outside the gene matches: 15. This CDR3 has 16 amino acids. CDR3 in amino acids: CASSPPGTGFKDGYTF. DNA of the CDR3: TGTGCCAGCAGCCCTCCCGGGACAGGTTTTAAAGATGGCTACACCTTC.

The V gene is TRBV6-6, the J gene TRBJ1-1; no definite D call. CDR3 length equals 13 residues. Germline V gene data show CDR1 as MNHNY and CDR2 as SVGAGI (reference sequence). The ends were cut back, 2 bases at V and 1 base at J, with 5 bases in the middle. The CDR3 is CASSYPENTEAFF. The CDR3 DNA reads TGTGCCAGCAGTTACCCGGAGAACACTGAAGCTTTCTTT.

The chain uses TRBV19 and TRBJ1-5; tentative D call: TRBD1 (5 bases). Germline CDR1 is LNHDA and CDR2 is SQIVND (reference sequence). This CDR3 comprises 12 residues. V gave up 6 bases and J gave up 9 bases, with 12 bases separating them. CDR3 residues: CASRGGDRPQHF. The DNA for the CDR3 is TGTGCCAGTAGGGGGGGGGATCGGCCCCAGCATTTT.

The rearrangement links TRBV11-2 to TRBJ2-5, with TRBD2 matching over 8 bases. Trimming at V came to 5 bases and at J to 2 bases, leaving 4 bases not matched to a gene. Germline assignment: CDR1 SGHAT and CDR2 FQNNGV. CDR3 size: 14 residues. The CDR3 loop reads CASSGTSGQETQYF. The CDR3 DNA sequence: TGTGCCAGCAGCGGAACTAGCGGACAAGAGACCCAGTACTTC.

This clone was seen a single time. V gene TRBV30 combines with J gene TRBJ1-4, with 9 bases lining up with TRBD1. CDR1 is GTSNPN, CDR2 SVGIG, per germline (reference sequence). The V and J ends lost 8 bases and 3 bases, in that order; junction bases with no gene match: 7. CDR3 length equals 14 residues. The CDR3 DNA sequence: TGTGCCGCTGGGACAGGGCGGTCTAATGAAAAACTGTTTTTT. This codes for CAAGTGRSNEKLFF.

The DNA for the CDR3 is TGTGCCAGCAGCTTGGGCGGGAGAGGAGATACGCAGTATTTT. Its protein product is CASSLGGRGDTQYF. This chain links TRBV5-4 with TRBJ2-3, with 7 bases identical to TRBD2. Germline CDR1 is SGHNT and CDR2 is YYREEE (reference sequence). The CDR3 spans 14 residues. J lost 5 bases, V lost 0 bases, and 3 bases had no gene match.